The 23 T cell receptor beta chains given below trace back to one sample, sequenced in a study of response to subunit inactivated influenza vaccine. Via MiXCR, TCRdb re-called the RT-PCR reads, giving one row per CDR3 protein. Seen here are 650,000 to 700,000 distinct CDR3 sequences, around a sixth observed once, and the top ten hold around 10%. The starting material was PBMCs from blood, obtained roughly 12 days after vaccination. These receptors all come from a man between 45 and 60 years old who received an inactivated influenza vaccine.

Details on this clonotype: A read error is possible here, since a much larger clone lies one base away. The chain uses TRBV18 and TRBJ2-2; no clear D. V lost 5 bases, J lost 2 bases, and 12 bases lay in between. Germline-derived CDR1 and CDR2 are KGHSH and LQKENI. This CDR3 region has 15 residues. This chain's CDR3 is CASSSTWVNTGELFF. In nucleotides, the CDR3 is TGTGCCAGCTCATCGACATGGGTAAACACCGGGGAGCTGTTTTTT.

With respect to this clonotype: This may arise from a read error, as a much more abundant clone is one base away. V usage is TRBV29-1 and J usage is TRBJ2-7; possibly TRBD1 for D (6 bases). This CDR3 is built from 14 residues. The germline CDR1 and CDR2 sequences are SQVTM and ANQGSEA. Trimming shortened V by 1 base and J by 6 bases, and 16 bases separated the two germline ends. The CDR3 is CSVEGTRQVGEQYF. The CDR3 DNA reads as TGCAGCGTTGAAGGGACCAGACAGGTGGGCGAGCAGTACTTC.

The chain joins TRBV5-5 to TRBJ2-1, with 7 bases lining up with TRBD2. The CDR3 consists of 15 residues. V shed 4 bases and J 6 bases; nucleotides not matched to a gene: 10. Germline V gene sequence: CDR1 SGHKS, CDR2 YYEKEE (reference sequence). CDR3 DNA: TGTGCCAGCAGCCCACCCGAGGGAGGGATCAATGAGCAGTTCTTC. Translating it yields CASSPPEGGINEQFF.

This clonotype was seen more than once but under ten times. The chain couples TRBV7-8 to TRBJ2-2; TRBD2 aligns across 11 bases. The CDR3 covers 17 residues. Trimming took 3 bases from V and 5 from J; bases not matched to a gene: 8. Germline lookup yields CDR1 SGHVS and CDR2 FQNEAQ. CDR3 protein: CASSFGSGRAVTGELFF. The CDR3 DNA sequence: TGTGCCAGCAGCTTTGGTAGCGGGAGGGCTGTGACCGGGGAGCTGTTTTTT.

Concerning this clonotype: One junction end does not reproduce the germline sequence, and a read error may be involved. The V and J genes are TRBV6-2 or TRBV6-3 and TRBJ2-5, with D hard to call. CDR1 MNHEY and CDR2 SVGEGT come from the germline V gene. The CDR3 loop spans 14 amino acids. CDR3 protein: CAGSPGGNQETQYF. Here the CDR3 DNA reads TGTGCCGGCAGCCCCGGTGGAAACCAAGAGACCCAGTACTTC.

This clonotype appeared a few times. The chain is built from TRBV20-1 and TRBJ2-1; perhaps TRBD2 as D (6 bases). Trimming pared 6 bases from V and 9 bases from J, leaving 18 bases between. The CDR3 contains 13 residues. The germline V gene has CDR1 DFQATT and CDR2 SNEGSKA (reference sequence). CDR3 DNA sequence: TGCAGTGCGCGAGCCCCGACTAGTACTGAGCAGTTCTTC. Residues: CSARAPTSTEQFF.

V is TRBV28 and J is TRBJ2-7; TRBD2 aligns across 9 bases. Germline trimming cut 4 bases from V and 2 bases from J; bases unmatched to any gene: 12. The CDR3 has 17 residues. Looked up from germline, CDR1 is MDHEN and CDR2 is SYDVKM. The CDR3 loop is CASSSLLVLAGAYEQYF. CDR3 in DNA: TGTGCCAGCAGTTCACTCCTTGTGTTAGCGGGGGCCTACGAGCAGTACTTC.

The CDR3 DNA reads as TGTGCCAGCAGTTACGTGCCGGCGGGGTACGAGCAGTACTTC. Its protein product is CASSYVPAGYEQYF. The rearrangement uses TRBV6-2 or TRBV6-3 and TRBJ2-7, with D possibly matching TRBD2 (6 bases). Trimming took 2 bases from V and 4 from J, leaving 12 bases between them. Germline-derived CDR1 and CDR2 are MNHEY and SVGEGT. The CDR3 runs to 14 residues.

A few counts support this clonotype. The gene calls are TRBV11-3 and TRBJ2-3, with D unclear. CDR3 length: 12 amino acids. The ends were cut back, 1 base at V and 8 bases at J, with 7 bases in the middle. Per the germline V gene, CDR1 is SGHNT and CDR2 is YENEEA. The CDR3 nucleotides read TGTGCCAGCAGCTTAGGACGGAGTACGCAGTATTTT. This translates into CASSLGRSTQYF.

This chain joins TRBV12-3 or TRBV12-4 and TRBJ2-7, with D tentatively TRBD2 (5 bases). The CDR3 is 14 amino acids. The V and J ends lost 2 bases and 2 bases respectively, with 10 bases between them. The CDR3 coding sequence is TGTGCCAGCAGTTTACTGGACGGGGCCTACGAGCAGTACTTC. Translation gives CASSLLDGAYEQYF.

In its sample, this clonotype was seen a few times. V and J are TRBV7-9 and TRBJ1-5; D unclear. Deletions cut 1 base from V and 9 bases from J, with 7 bases between. CDR1 SEHNR and CDR2 FQNEAQ come from the germline V gene (reference sequence). The CDR3 contains 12 residues. The CDR3 nucleotides are TGTGCCAGCAGCTTAGAGCTGGGGCCCCAGCATTTT. It yields the protein CASSLELGPQHF. Full variable domain (outside the CDR3, taken from reference TRBV7-9 and TRBJ1-5): DTGVSQNPRHKITKRGQNVTFRCDPISEHNRLYWYRQTLGQGPEFLTYFQNEAQLEKSRLLSDRFSAERPKGSFSTLEIQRTEQGDSAMYLCASSLELGPQHFGDGTRLSIL.

In this sample, this clonotype turned up a few times. The J gene is TRBJ2-5, the V gene TRBV11-2, with TRBD1 matching 8 bases. CDR3 length: 16 amino acids. Unmatched junction bases numbered 9, after V lost 0 bases and J lost 6 bases. Germline CDR1 SGHAT, CDR2 FQNNGV. The CDR3 protein is CASSLDQGAILKTQYF. The CDR3 DNA reads TGTGCCAGCAGCTTAGATCAGGGGGCGATTTTAAAGACCCAGTACTTC.

In its sample, this clonotype was seen many times. The rearrangement joins TRBV5-1 to TRBJ2-7, with D possibly TRBD2 on 6 matching bases. The germline CDR1 and CDR2 sequences are SGHRS and YFSETQ. This CDR3 spans 12 amino acids. Trimming took off 1 base at V and 7 bases at J, with 9 bases between the two ends. CDR3 DNA: TGCGCCAGCAGCTTGACGGGAGTGGAGCAGTACTTC. It codes for CASSLTGVEQYF.

The table lists this clonotype with many counts. The chain carries TRBV20-1 and TRBJ2-5; weak D call: TRBD1 (6 bases). The germline V and J ends were trimmed by 5 bases and 2 bases, with 15 bases remaining between them. CDR1 is DFQATT, CDR2 SNEGSKA, per germline (reference sequence). The CDR3 consists of 14 residues. CDR3 residues: CSADLGARQETQYF. The CDR3 bases are TGCAGTGCTGATTTGGGGGCCCGACAAGAGACCCAGTACTTC.

This clonotype has ten or more counts. This chain joins TRBV3-1 and TRBJ1-5; D remains unclear. The V and J ends lost 1 base and 5 bases respectively, with 3 bases between them. This CDR3 region has 12 residues. CDR1 LGHDT and CDR2 YNNKEL come from the germline V gene (reference sequence). Here the CDR3 reads CASSQGYQPQHF. CDR3 nucleotide sequence: TGTGCCAGCAGCCAAGGGTATCAGCCCCAGCATTTT.

The rearrangement links TRBV7-6 to TRBJ2-7; perhaps D is TRBD1 or TRBD2 (5 bases each). The CDR3 is made up of 15 amino acids. CDR1 and CDR2 from the germline V gene are SGHVS and FNYEAQ. Trimming left V 5 bases short and J 0 bases short, with 14 bases between. The CDR3 spells CASSHGTDLSYEQYF. In nucleotides, the CDR3 is TGTGCCAGCAGCCACGGGACGGATCTCTCCTACGAGCAGTACTTC.

This clonotype was counted only a few times. The chain employs TRBV5-1 and TRBJ2-2, with D perhaps TRBD1 (6 bases). Trimming removed 4 bases from V and 2 bases from J, with 15 bases in between. The germline CDR1 and CDR2 sequences are SGHRS and YFSETQ. The CDR3 has 16 residues. The CDR3 is CASSRDTGQNTGELFF. CDR3 bases: TGCGCCAGCAGCCGAGATACGGGACAAAACACCGGGGAGCTGTTTTTT.

The V call is TRBV29-1, the J call TRBJ2-1, with D unresolved. V was cut by 3 bases and J by 5 bases, with 8 bases left in between. The CDR3 contains 12 residues. The V gene's germline CDR1 is SQVTM and CDR2 ANQGSEA. CDR3 loop: CSVEVTHNEQFF. In DNA, the CDR3 is TGCAGCGTTGAGGTAACCCACAATGAGCAGTTCTTC.

The genes are TRBV28 and TRBJ2-1; 8 nucleotides agree with TRBD1. After removal of 5 bases from V and 2 bases from J, the junction contained 2 bases not matched to a gene. The CDR3 has 14 amino acids. Germline V lookup: CDR1 MDHEN, CDR2 SYDVKM. The CDR3 nucleotides are TGTGCCAGCAGTAACAGGGGGACCTACAATGAGCAGTTCTTC. It translates to CASSNRGTYNEQFF.

The V and J genes are TRBV9 and TRBJ1-1; maybe TRBD1 (5 bases). CDR3 length equals 12 residues. The germline gives CDR1 SGDLS, CDR2 YYNGEE. V was clipped by 0 bases and J by 11 bases, with 11 bases between them. The CDR3, as DNA: TGTGCCAGCAGCGTAGTAGGAGGGGCGGCTTTCTTT. It specifies CASSVVGGAAFF. Filled out from reference TRBV9 and TRBJ1-1, the complete variable domain reads DSGVTQTPKHLITATGQRVTLRCSPRSGDLSVYWYQQSLDQGLQFLIQYYNGEERAKGNILERFSAQQFPDLHSELNLSSLELGDSALYFCASSVVGGAAFFGQGTRLTVV.

The rearrangement links TRBV10-1 to TRBJ2-5; 8 nucleotides match TRBD2. With V trimmed by 4 bases and J by 1 base, 5 bases remained unmatched. Germline-derived CDR1 and CDR2 are WNHNN and SYGVQD (reference sequence). The CDR3 is 15 residues long. CDR3 bases: TGCGCCAGCAGTGTCGGCGGGGGGACCCAAGAGACCCAGTACTTC. Translated, it gives CASSVGGGTQETQYF.

The V call is TRBV20-1, the J call TRBJ2-3, with D perhaps TRBD1 (6 bases). Trimming stripped 0 bases from V and 7 bases from J, with 26 bases between. In germline, CDR1 is DFQATT, CDR2 SNEGSKA (reference sequence). The CDR3 is 18 amino acids. CDR3 sequence (DNA): TGCAGTGCTAGAGACGGGACATTTCGGTCTGTGGGGAGAAATACGCAGTATTTT. Its translation: CSARDGTFRSVGRNTQYF.

The genes are TRBV7-9 and TRBJ2-5; 8 positions agree with TRBD2. The V gene's germline CDR1 is SEHNR and CDR2 FQNEAQ (reference sequence). The CDR3 loop spans 15 amino acids. V shed 4 bases and J 4 bases; nucleotides not matched to a gene: 8. This CDR3 is CASSSGLARVETQYF. Written as DNA, the CDR3 is TGTGCCAGCAGCTCCGGACTAGCCAGGGTAGAGACCCAGTACTTC.